This T cell receptor (beta chain) was recorded in a study of OX40 agonist ivuxolimab in advanced cancers. About the study: The dose of intravenous ivuxolimab that patients received every 2 weeks ranged from 0.01 to 10 mg/kg. Partial responses, seen in three patients, involved one hepatocellular carcinoma and two cutaneous melanomas. Study-wide points: Averaging showed that CD8+ T cells had more expanded clones than CD4+ did.

Notes on this clone: The antigen remains undetermined.

With autoimmune disease history or systemic immunosuppression, patients were excluded. CDR3 length: 14 amino acids. Germline V CDR1 and CDR2: MNHEY, SMNVEV (reference sequence). Trimming cost V 7 bases and J 8 bases; bases outside gene matches: 11. TCRdb keeps only in-frame clones here, not all; method: immunoSEQ multiplex PCR. The sample carries approximately 24,000 clones, around 83% recorded once. The origin of this receptor is an adult with an advanced solid tumor such as melanoma, head and neck, liver or kidney cancer. The rearrangement joins TRBV27 to TRBJ2-1, with TRBD2 matching over 7 bases. The sample in question was CD4+ or CD8+ T cells sorted from blood, obtained in a trial of the OX40 agonist ivuxolimab. The DNA for the CDR3 is TGTGCCAGCAAGTTCGAGCCGGGAGGCGATGAGCAGTTCTTC. This gives the protein CASKFEPGGDEQFF.